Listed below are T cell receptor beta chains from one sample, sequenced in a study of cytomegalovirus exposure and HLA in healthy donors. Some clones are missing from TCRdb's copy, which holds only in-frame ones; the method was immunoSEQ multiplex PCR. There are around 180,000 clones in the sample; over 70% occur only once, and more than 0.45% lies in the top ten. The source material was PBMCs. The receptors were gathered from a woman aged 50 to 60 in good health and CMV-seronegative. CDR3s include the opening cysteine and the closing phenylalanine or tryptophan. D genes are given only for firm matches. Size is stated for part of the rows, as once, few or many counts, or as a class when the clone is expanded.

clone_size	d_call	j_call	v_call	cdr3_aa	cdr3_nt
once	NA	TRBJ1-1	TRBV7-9	CASSPDTLAFF	TGTGCCAGCAGCCCGGACACACTAGCTTTCTTT
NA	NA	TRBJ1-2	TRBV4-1	CASSQGEASSNYGYTF	TGCGCCAGCAGCCAAGGTGAGGCAAGCAGTAACTATGGCTACACCTTC
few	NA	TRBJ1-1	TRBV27	CASSPTTGTQNTEAFF	TGTGCCAGCAGTCCCACAACCGGGACACAGAACACTGAAGCTTTCTTT
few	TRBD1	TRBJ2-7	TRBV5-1	CASSMGVRQGPYEQYF	TGCGCCAGCAGCATGGGGGTTCGACAGGGGCCCTACGAGCAGTACTTC
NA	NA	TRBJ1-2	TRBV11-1	CASTRGDYYGYTF	TGTGCCAGCACGCGGGGCGATTACTATGGCTACACCTTC
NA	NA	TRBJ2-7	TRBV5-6	CASSLAGVFYEQYF	TGTGCCAGCAGCTTGGCAGGTGTATTCTACGAGCAGTACTTC
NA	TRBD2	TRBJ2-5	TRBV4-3	CASSQAEQRGFQETQYF	TGCGCCAGCAGCCAAGCCGAACAGCGGGGGTTTCAAGAGACCCAGTACTTC
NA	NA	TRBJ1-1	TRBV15	CATSRVGAGRGTEAFF	TGTGCCACCAGCAGAGTTGGGGCAGGAAGGGGCACTGAAGCTTTCTTT
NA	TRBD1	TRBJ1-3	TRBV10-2	CASSESGQGARNTIYF	TGCGCCAGCAGTGAGTCCGGACAGGGGGCCCGGAACACCATATATTTT
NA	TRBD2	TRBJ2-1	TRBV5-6	CASSLEEREDYNEQFF	TGTGCCAGCAGCTTGGAGGAGCGGGAGGACTACAATGAGCAGTTCTTC
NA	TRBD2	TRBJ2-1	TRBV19	CASSTLAGVISYNEQFF	TGTGCCAGTAGTACACTAGCGGGAGTGATTTCCTACAATGAGCAGTTCTTC
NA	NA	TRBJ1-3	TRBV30	CAWSGGQGPNTIYF	TGTGCCTGGAGTGGGGGCCAGGGCCCCAACACCATATATTTT
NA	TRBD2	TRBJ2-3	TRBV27	CASRFGLAGYGYTQYF	TGTGCCAGCAGATTCGGACTAGCGGGATATGGGTATACGCAGTATTTT
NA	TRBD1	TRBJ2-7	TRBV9	CASSASPGTGFNEQYF	TGTGCCAGCAGCGCCTCACCGGGGACAGGGTTCAACGAGCAGTACTTC
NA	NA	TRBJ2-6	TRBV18	CASSPPGLSSGANVLTF	TGTGCCAGCTCACCGCCGGGACTGAGCTCTGGGGCCAACGTCCTGACTTTC